This T cell receptor beta chain was identified in a study of blood T cell repertoires in COVID-19. For the study at large: COVID-19 samples from acute and convalescent phases originated in the United States, Italy and Spain. In each case, the material was cDNA or gDNA derived from T cells, B-cell-depleted T cells, or PBMCs.

Data came from immunoSEQ multiplex PCR; TCRdb stores just in-frame clones and leaves some out. The sample has around 300,000 clones, approximately 83% seen once. Sequencing was performed on peripheral blood. The sequence derives from a woman in her fifties or sixties who had recovered from COVID-19.

For the CDR3, the DNA is TGTGCCAGCAGTACCCACGGACAGGGGCCCCTTCCGGGTTGGGGCTACACCTTC. Protein sequence: CASSTHGQGPLPGWGYTF. The chain combines TRBV2 with TRBJ1-2, with TRBD1 matching over 9 bases. V lost 5 bases, J lost 8 bases, and 21 bases stayed unmatched. Germline CDR1 and CDR2: SNHLY and FYNNEI. This CDR3 is built from 18 residues.